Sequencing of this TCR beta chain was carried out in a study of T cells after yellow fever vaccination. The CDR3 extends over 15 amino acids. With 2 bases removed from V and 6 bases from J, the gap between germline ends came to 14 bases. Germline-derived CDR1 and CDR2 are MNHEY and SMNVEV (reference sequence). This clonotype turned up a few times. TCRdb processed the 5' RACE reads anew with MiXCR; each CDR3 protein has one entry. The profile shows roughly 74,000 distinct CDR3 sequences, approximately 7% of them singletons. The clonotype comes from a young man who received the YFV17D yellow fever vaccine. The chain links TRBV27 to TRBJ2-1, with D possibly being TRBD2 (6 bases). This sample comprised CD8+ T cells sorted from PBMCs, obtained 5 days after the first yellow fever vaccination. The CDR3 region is CASSLTTRTFNEQFF. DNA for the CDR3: TGTGCCAGCAGTTTAACGACTAGAACTTTCAATGAGCAGTTCTTC.